This T cell receptor (beta chain) stems from a study of post-analysis software for immune sequencing data. Prepared TCR beta cDNA libraries contained unique molecular identifiers. Each CDR3 protein is one row after TCRdb ran MiXCR on the PCR reads. The sample includes about 820,000 distinct CDR3 sequences, around 53% of them seen just once. Overall study findings and caveats: Multiple sclerosis was associated with a significant reduction in normalized Chao1 diversity relative to controls. TRBV segments more frequent in patients than in controls numbered roughly 5 and included TRBV5-6, TRBV5-1 and TRBV20-1.

With respect to this clonotype: Antigen unknown.

The CDR3 length is 13 residues. This clonotype originated in a girl between 5 and 17 years old with multiple sclerosis. The rearrangement uses TRBV21-1 and TRBJ1-2; TRBD1, the table's D call, lacks a check against the DNA. TRBV21-1 is a known pseudogene. What was sequenced was blood. As DNA, the CDR3 is TGTGCCAGCAGCAAAGGCGGGTCAGCTTGCTACACCTTC. It encodes CASSKGGSACYTF.